This is a list of T cell receptor beta chains from one sample in a study of cytomegalovirus exposure and HLA in healthy donors. Profiled with immunoSEQ multiplex PCR; TCRdb holds only in-frame clones, not every one. The sample has some 140,000 clones, 84% seen once. The specimen was PBMCs. All receptors derive from a woman aged 25 to 45 in good health and CMV-seronegative. The CDR3 runs from the conserved cysteine through the conserved F or W. D genes are given only for firm matches. Clone size is stated in some rows and not others, as once, few, many or a class when expanded.

clone_size j_call v_call d_call cdr3_aa cdr3_nt
NA TRBJ1-2 TRBV5-6 TRBD1 CASSGPYTGVKAISYTF TGTGCCAGCAGCGGCCCGTACACAGGGGTCAAGGCGATTAGCTACACCTTC
once TRBJ1-1 TRBV5-4 TRBD1 CASRDRVRTEAFF TGTGCCAGCAGGGACAGGGTCCGCACTGAAGCTTTCTTT
NA TRBJ2-2 TRBV2 NA CASKARVSANTGELFF TGTGCCAGCAAGGCCAGGGTATCAGCGAACACCGGGGAGCTGTTTTTT
NA TRBJ2-7 TRBV19 NA CATQDLQGSYEQYF TGTGCCACCCAAGATTTGCAGGGGTCCTACGAGCAGTACTTC
NA TRBJ2-3 TRBV27 NA CASSFGRSYTQYF TGTGCCAGCAGTTTCGGCCGTAGCTATACGCAGTATTTT
NA TRBJ1-1 TRBV7-3 NA CASSPPWGREAEAFF TGTGCCAGCAGCCCTCCCTGGGGTCGGGAGGCTGAAGCTTTCTTT
NA TRBJ2-1 TRBV7-9 NA CASSLVGTSHNEQFF TGTGCCAGCAGCTTAGTGGGGACTTCACACAATGAGCAGTTCTTC
NA TRBJ1-1 TRBV5-1 NA CASSLDRSNTEAFF TGCGCCAGCAGCTTGGACAGGTCGAACACTGAAGCTTTCTTT
NA TRBJ1-5 TRBV6-6 NA CASSPGWGGESQPQHF TGTGCCAGCAGCCCCGGATGGGGAGGGGAGTCCCAGCCCCAGCATTTT
NA TRBJ2-7 TRBV7-3 TRBD2 CASSTQGGSSYEQYF TGTGCCAGCAGCACCCAGGGCGGGAGCTCCTACGAGCAGTACTTC
NA TRBJ1-4 TRBV6-1 NA CASNGDGEKLFF TGTGCCAGCAATGGAGATGGTGAAAAACTGTTTTTT
NA TRBJ1-2 TRBV2 TRBD1 CASSEAPGQGGYTF TGTGCCAGCAGTGAAGCGCCGGGACAGGGTGGCTACACCTTC
NA TRBJ1-2 TRBV2 TRBD1 CASRQGYGYTF TGTGCCAGCAGACAGGGGTATGGCTACACCTTC
NA TRBJ1-5 TRBV19 NA CASSIDQGWRPQHF TGTGCCAGTAGTATAGATCAGGGGTGGCGGCCCCAGCATTTT
NA TRBJ2-1 TRBV27 NA CASSNRVNEQFF TGTGCCAGCAGTAACAGGGTAAATGAGCAGTTCTTC
NA TRBJ2-7 TRBV10-3 NA CAIMGGFAGRYEQYF TGTGCCATCATGGGTGGGTTCGCGGGGCGCTACGAGCAGTACTTC
NA TRBJ2-7 TRBV7-6 NA CASSFRQAYEQYF TGTGCCAGCAGCTTCCGACAGGCCTACGAGCAGTACTTC
many TRBJ2-5 TRBV5-1 TRBD2 CASSSGTSGVQETQYF TGCGCCAGCAGTTCCGGGACTAGCGGGGTACAAGAGACCCAGTACTTC
NA TRBJ1-3 TRBV28 NA CASSLPGLVGNTIYF TGTGCCAGCAGTTTACCGGGGTTGGTTGGAAACACCATATATTTT
NA TRBJ1-2 TRBV27 TRBD1 CASSSFDRVGGYTF TGTGCCAGCAGTTCCTTTGACAGGGTTGGTGGCTACACCTTC
NA TRBJ2-1 TRBV7-3 TRBD2 CASSLTPPLAGVNEQFF TGTGCCAGCAGCTTAACCCCCCCCCTAGCGGGGGTGAATGAGCAGTTCTTC
NA TRBJ2-7 TRBV21-1 NA CASSSGGQGEQYF TGTGCCAGCAGCAGCGGGGGACAGGGAGAGCAGTACTTC
NA TRBJ1-2 TRBV7-9 TRBD1 CASSLGQGVNYGYTF TGTGCCAGCAGCTTAGGGCAGGGGGTCAACTATGGCTACACCTTC
NA TRBJ2-3 TRBV5-1 TRBD1 CASSLKTGGEDTQYF TGCGCCAGCAGCTTGAAAACAGGGGGTGAGGATACGCAGTATTTT
NA TRBJ1-5 TRBV7-6 TRBD1 CASSLTGNSNQPQHF TGTGCCAGCAGCTTGACAGGGAATAGCAATCAGCCCCAGCATTTT
NA TRBJ1-2 TRBV9 NA CASSVRGTGTGYTF TGTGCCAGCAGCGTACGAGGCACGGGAACGGGCTACACCTTC
NA TRBJ1-1 TRBV14 TRBD1 CASSPTVPGQRNEAFF TGTGCCAGCAGCCCTACCGTACCGGGACAGAGAAATGAAGCTTTCTTT
NA TRBJ2-1 TRBV11-1 NA CASSFEGSYNEQFF TGTGCCAGCAGCTTTGAGGGCTCCTACAATGAGCAGTTCTTC
once TRBJ1-2 TRBV6-5 NA CASSQGPGGYTF TGTGCCAGCAGTCAGGGGCCCGGTGGCTACACCTTC
NA TRBJ1-1 TRBV2 TRBD1 CASSTDRGRYTEAFF TGTGCCAGCAGTACCGACAGGGGGCGTTACACTGAAGCTTTCTTT
NA TRBJ2-2 TRBV5-1 TRBD1 CASSSGTGDTGELFF TGCGCCAGCAGCTCAGGGACAGGGGACACCGGGGAGCTGTTTTTT
NA TRBJ2-7 TRBV19 TRBD1 CASADRDYEQYF TGTGCCAGCGCGGACAGGGACTACGAGCAGTACTTC
NA TRBJ1-4 TRBV12-5 NA CASGLGGEKLFF TGTGCTAGTGGACTTGGGGGCGAAAAACTGTTTTTT
NA TRBJ1-3 TRBV6-1 NA CASRPETGGNTIYF TGTGCCAGCCGTCCGGAGACGGGTGGAAACACCATATATTTT
few TRBJ2-1 TRBV6-4 TRBD2 CASSEEAGGPNEQFF TGTGCCAGCAGTGAGGAAGCGGGGGGCCCTAATGAGCAGTTCTTC
NA TRBJ2-5 TRBV9 NA CASSVATGPTAQYF TGTGCCAGCAGCGTAGCTACAGGGCCCACGGCCCAGTACTTC
NA TRBJ2-3 TRBV6-6 NA CASSYSPLVTDTQYF TGTGCCAGCAGTTACTCTCCGTTAGTGACAGATACGCAGTATTTT
NA TRBJ1-5 TRBV7-2 TRBD1 CASSSGQRQPQHF TGTGCCAGCAGCTCGGGACAGAGGCAGCCCCAGCATTTT
NA TRBJ1-5 TRBV5-1 NA CASSLEGSGPQHF TGCGCCAGCAGCTTGGAAGGCTCAGGGCCCCAGCATTTT
NA TRBJ1-1 TRBV7-2 TRBD1 CASSPGQGRGNTEAFF TGTGCCAGCAGCCCCGGACAGGGGCGGGGAAACACTGAAGCTTTCTTT
NA TRBJ1-2 TRBV2 TRBD1 CASREQGARGYTF TGTGCCAGCAGGGAACAGGGGGCGCGCGGCTACACCTTC
NA TRBJ1-2 TRBV19 NA CASTAFAAYSYGYTF TGTGCCAGTACAGCGTTTGCAGCCTATTCGTATGGCTACACCTTC
once TRBJ2-7 TRBV5-1 NA CASSSPSGGGEQYF TGCGCCAGCAGCTCTCCTAGTGGGGGAGGCGAGCAGTACTTC
once TRBJ1-1 TRBV6-1 NA CASSEAYRVPRTLF TGTGCCAGCAGTGAGGCTTACAGGGTCCCCAGGACGCTCTTT
once TRBJ2-3 TRBV7-6 TRBD2 CASSLLTSATDTQYF TGTGCCAGCAGCTTATTAACTAGCGCGACAGATACGCAGTATTTT
few TRBJ1-1 TRBV27 TRBD1 CASRKQTGDMNTEAFF TGTGCCAGCAGAAAACAGACAGGGGACATGAACACTGAAGCTTTCTTT
NA TRBJ1-1 TRBV5-5 NA CASSPAGYIVNTEAFF TGTGCCAGCAGCCCCGCCGGGTACATCGTAAACACTGAAGCTTTCTTT
NA TRBJ2-3 TRBV5-5 TRBD2 CASRTLTSGITDTQYF TGTGCCAGCAGGACTTTGACTAGCGGGATCACAGATACGCAGTATTTT
NA TRBJ2-1 TRBV6-6 TRBD1 CASSRDRATINEQFF TGTGCCAGCAGCAGGGACAGGGCCACTATCAATGAGCAGTTCTTC
NA TRBJ1-3 TRBV29-1 NA CSVVDNSGNTIYF TGCAGCGTTGTCGACAACTCTGGAAACACCATATATTTT
NA TRBJ2-3 TRBV5-1 TRBD2 CASSSSGGASTDTQYF TGCGCCAGCAGCTCTAGCGGGGGGGCTAGCACAGATACGCAGTATTTT
NA TRBJ2-7 TRBV7-2 NA CASSPGDFAYEQYF TGTGCCAGCAGCCCTGGGGACTTCGCCTACGAGCAGTACTTC
NA TRBJ2-3 TRBV9 NA CASSPLEATDTQYF TGTGCCAGCAGCCCCCTGGAGGCCACAGATACGCAGTATTTT
NA TRBJ2-7 TRBV5-4 NA CASSYGVYEQYF TGTGCCAGCAGCTACGGGGTCTACGAGCAGTACTTC
NA TRBJ1-6 TRBV28 TRBD1 CASSQGAISPLHF TGTGCCAGCAGCCAGGGGGCAATCTCACCCCTCCACTTT
NA TRBJ2-2 TRBV6-5 TRBD1 CASSFRGLSVGELFF TGTGCCAGCAGCTTCAGGGGGCTGAGTGTCGGGGAGCTGTTTTTT
NA TRBJ1-5 TRBV6-6 TRBD1 CASSDPTGFNQPQHF TGTGCCAGCAGTGACCCGACAGGGTTCAATCAGCCCCAGCATTTT